This T cell receptor beta chain appears in the sequencing data of a study of cytomegalovirus exposure and HLA in healthy donors. Study outcomes and limitations: Most TCR sequences were seen very rarely across donors, but some public TCRs occurred in many. CMV serostatus was the sole immune exposure information available.

In nominal health when sampled, donors likely had unrecorded immune exposures nonetheless. Germline V gene data show CDR1 as SQVTM and CDR2 as ANQGSEA. This CDR3 region has 12 residues. The V gene lost 8 bases and the J gene lost 5 bases, with 15 bases spanning the gap. The PCR contained 60 Vbeta and 13 Jbeta primers. Original handling: Per a later analysis, the number of unique TCR beta chains was approximately 73 million, of which some 10 million were shared. Here immunoSEQ multiplex PCR was the method, and the copy in TCRdb shows in-frame clones only, minus some. V, J and clone size reflect that table, while D and trimming were determined from the DNA. The data show some 170,000 clones, about 75% seen once. This clone appeared a few times. The target antigen is unknown.

Sequenced material: PBMCs. The receptor's source is a man in his forties in good health and CMV-seropositive. The gene calls are TRBV29-1 and TRBJ2-5, with D possibly TRBD1 on 5 matching bases. The CDR3 sequence is CSFLGQSETQYF. The CDR3 coding sequence is TGCAGCTTCCTTGGACAAAGTGAGACCCAGTACTTC.